A single T cell receptor beta chain is shown here with its context. The antigen remains undetermined. The limits of the CDR3 on the DNA are not certain, so only TCRdb's listed CDR3 is given. The data originate from a study of spatial heterogeneity in lung cancer. Whole-study context: Within raw reads, each unique TCR and UMI combination appeared on average more than ten times. Study results and limitations: Within tumors, counts of expanded alpha and beta TCRs tracked tumor mutation counts.

The presence of a unique molecular identifier marked each TCR cDNA molecule. In TCRdb, the 5' RACE reads were re-called with MiXCR into one record per CDR3 protein. The profile shows 100,000 or so distinct CDR3 sequences, 3.5% to 5% of them singletons. Time point meaning: sample taken at primary tumor resection. The CDR3 comprises 15 residues, both ends counted. The rearrangement links TRBV12-3 or TRBV12-4 to TRBJ2-7; the table's D call of TRBD1 was not tested on the DNA. The material sequenced was lung tumor tissue, taken at surgery. This clonotype was sampled from a male donor with early-stage non-small cell lung cancer. The CDR3 loop is CASSSSTGPGYEQYF.